This TCR beta chain was sequenced during a study of prognosis after radiotherapy for stage I lung cancer. Study background: The study recorded distant metastases in a handful of patients (median around seven months) after radiotherapy and no significant progression in fewer than 18. Broader study findings: The question of whether the expanded TCR clones were tumor-specific was not determined. Unique TCR clone counts dropped after stereotactic body radiation therapy, from a median of around 10,000 to 6,900.

The patients, who had no history of other malignancies and had received no prior chemotherapy or radiotherapy, were all found to be node-negative on CT and PET/CT. CDR1 SGHRS and CDR2 YFSETQ come from the germline V gene. The CDR3 runs to 14 residues. Trimming removed 2 bases at V and 0 bases at J, with 8 bases between. Genomic DNA served as the source from which two-round multiplex PCR generated TCR beta CDR3 amplicons. Gene-specific TRBV and TRBJ primers were used in PCR round one. In TCRdb, the multiplex PCR reads were re-called with MiXCR into one record per CDR3 protein. The sample holds 10,000 to 13,000 distinct CDR3 sequences, around 55% seen once. As to this clonotype: Its antigen is still unknown.

The TCR originated in a donor of 50 years or more with non-small cell lung cancer. This chain connects TRBV5-1 to TRBJ1-2; D is unresolved. The sequences come from PBMCs, collected before or after stereotactic body radiation therapy (not recorded which). This CDR3 reads CASSLQTSNYGYTF. In DNA, the CDR3 is TGCGCCAGCAGCTTACAGACGTCTAACTATGGCTACACCTTC. The variable domain in full, with the rest retrieved from reference TRBV5-1 and TRBJ1-2, is KAGVTQTPRYLIKTRGQQVTLSCSPISGHRSVSWYQQTPGQGLQFLFEYFSETQRNKGNFPGRFSGRQFSNSRSEMNVSTLELGDSALYLCASSLQTSNYGYTFGSGTRLTVV.